This TCR beta chain is from a study of T cell repertoires in cytomegalovirus infection. Study summary: HLA-B-restricted CMV epitopes that are well studied, plus recently identified HLA-C-restricted ones, were used by the study.

The V segment lost 5 bases and the J segment 8 bases; nucleotides outside the gene matches: 3. Germline CDR1 is SEHNR and CDR2 is FQNEAQ (reference sequence). CDR3 length: 13 amino acids. TCRdb called the reads again in MiXCR, with one record for every CDR3 protein. The repertoire holds 550,000 to 700,000 distinct CDR3 sequences, with 40% as singletons. About this clonotype: The antigen is unknown. This sequence may be a read error, since a much larger clone differs from it by one base.

The TCR sequence derives from a human donor in good health (CMV status not recorded). Some clones in this sample may be carry-over from other donors' samples. The V gene is TRBV7-9, the J gene TRBJ1-6; TRBD1 matches 7 bases. The sequences come from cultured PBMCs, collected from culture after CMV antigen stimulation. CDR3 sequence (DNA): TGTGCCAGCAGCCCCGGGACAGATTCACCCCTCCACTTT. It codes for CASSPGTDSPLHF.